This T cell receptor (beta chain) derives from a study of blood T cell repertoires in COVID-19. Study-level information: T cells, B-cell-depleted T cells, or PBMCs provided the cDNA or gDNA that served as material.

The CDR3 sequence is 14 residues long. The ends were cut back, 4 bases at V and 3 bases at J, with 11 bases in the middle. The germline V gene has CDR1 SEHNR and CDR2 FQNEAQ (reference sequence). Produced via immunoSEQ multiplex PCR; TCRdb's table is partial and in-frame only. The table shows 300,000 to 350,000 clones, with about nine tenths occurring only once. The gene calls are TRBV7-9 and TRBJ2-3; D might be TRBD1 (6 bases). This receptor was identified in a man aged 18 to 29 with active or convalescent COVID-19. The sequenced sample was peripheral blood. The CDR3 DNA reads TGTGCCAGCAGCTCTCGGGACAAGACAGATACGCAGTATTTT. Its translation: CASSSRDKTDTQYF.